This TCR beta chain was identified in a study of blood T cell repertoires in COVID-19 (dated by TCRdb to about 2020). Regarding the complete study: Samples from collaborators originated in the United States, Italy and Spain and spanned both the acute and convalescent phases of COVID-19. The samples were drawn from the first 160 participants of the ongoing ImmuneRACE study and from some 1,300 subjects provided by 6 global collaborators. The material from the prospective study consisted of cDNA or gDNA derived from T cells, B-cell-depleted T cells, or PBMCs. The repertoires were released in a freely available public database meant as a resource for research on the immune response to SARS-CoV-2. Sample metadata almost always included a de-identified subject ID, COVID-19 status, age in years and sex. The dataset comprised deeply sampled blood TCRbeta repertoires from subjects exposed to, actively infected with, or recovered from COVID-19. Where HLA class I and class II types were available, the types were taken from metadata supplied by the sample provider, not from assay-based typing. On the study overall, not on this receptor specifically: The quantity of clinical and demographic metadata differed by source and by participant and was supplied without curation.

The immunoSEQ Assay, a bias-controlled multiplex PCR, was used to amplify TCRbeta CDR3 regions from genomic DNA. Under the source paper's analysis protocol: The number of nucleated cells in each sample was estimated from the amplification of reference gene primers within the assay. To quantify the absolute abundance of each unique TCRbeta CDR3 rearrangement, sequence reads were collapsed and filtered. For each sample, productive Simpson clonality was calculated by taking the square root of Simpson's diversity index across productive rearrangements. Here the immuneACCESS table is served through TCRdb, limited to in-frame sequences with V and J called. Missing clones are a known gap in these copies; in checked studies unresolved V genes cover under half, and the rest lacks a known reason. D and trimming were read from the DNA, whereas the V and J calls and clone size are those reported in that table. For this sample there are 110,000 or so clones; 84% appear just once. In total, the top ten clones hold around 8% of the sample.

As concerns this clone: What antigen it recognizes has not been identified. No much larger clone exists at a distance of one base, and base qualities are not known.

V lost 5 bases and J lost 2 bases; the stretch between them is 9 bases long. CDR3 length: 14 amino acids, cysteine to phenylalanine. Of all the DNA, just the CDR3 is kept, 42 bases in frame from base 1. From the germline V gene, CDR1 is SGHTA and CDR2 is FQGNSA. Whole blood was collected in K2EDTA tubes by collaborating institutions according to the institutions' own protocols. For TCRbeta analysis, collaborators shipped samples in one of three forms: frozen whole blood, isolated PBMCs, or DNA extracted from either of those sample types. This clonotype originated in a woman in her thirties or forties with acute or convalescent COVID-19. This chain joins TRBV7-2 to TRBJ2-2, and the D gene may be TRBD1, 5 bases matching. The sample comprised peripheral blood. The CDR3 loop reads CASSVTVNTGELFF. The sequenced DNA is TGTGCCAGCAGCGTGACAGTAAACACCGGGGAGCTGTTTTTT.